These 18 T cell receptor beta chains originate from one sample sequenced in a study of response to subunit inactivated influenza vaccine. TCRdb reanalysed the RT-PCR reads using MiXCR and keeps one entry per CDR3 protein. The sample carries around 520,000 distinct CDR3 sequences, approximately 12% recorded once. The material was PBMCs from blood, obtained on the day of vaccination. Receptors were obtained from a man aged 50 to 60 who received an inactivated influenza vaccine.

The chain combines TRBV14 with TRBJ2-1; a weak D match, TRBD2 (6 bases). V lost 1 base to trimming and J lost 2 bases, with 18 bases between them. In germline, CDR1 is SGHDN, CDR2 FVKESK. The CDR3 is made up of 18 amino acids. The CDR3 protein is CASSQGVRVRRAYNEQFF. CDR3 DNA sequence: TGTGCCAGCAGCCAAGGTGTAAGGGTACGGAGGGCCTACAATGAGCAGTTCTTC.

The chain employs TRBV4-2 and TRBJ1-2; no reliable D call. CDR1 and CDR2 from the germline V gene are LGHNA and YNFKEQ. V lost 2 bases to trimming and J lost 0 bases, with 10 bases between them. This CDR3 spans 15 amino acids. CDR3 sequence (DNA): TGTGCCAGCAGCCAAAGACCCGAAGCTAACTATGGCTACACCTTC. It specifies CASSQRPEANYGYTF.

This clonotype was recorded a few times. The chain has TRBV5-6 and TRBJ2-1; 11 bases line up with TRBD1. The germline V gene encodes CDR1 SGHDT and CDR2 YYEEEE. Unmatched junction bases numbered 11, after V lost 6 bases and J lost 6 bases. CDR3 length: 16 amino acids. CDR3 sequence: CASKANGGQGGNEQFF. CDR3 coding DNA: TGTGCCAGCAAGGCAAACGGGGGACAGGGGGGCAATGAGCAGTTCTTC.

This clonotype was seen many times. The chain links TRBV11-1 to TRBJ2-2, with D possibly called TRBD1 or TRBD2 (5 bases each). V shed 6 bases and J shed 0 bases, with 11 bases lying between them. CDR3 length: 15 amino acids. Germline V gives CDR1 SGHAT, CDR2 FQDESV (reference sequence). DNA for the CDR3: TGTGCCAGCAGGTCCGGGACGGCGAACACCGGGGAGCTGTTTTTT. Translated, it gives CASRSGTANTGELFF.

This clonotype occurred a few times. The chain has TRBV7-2 and TRBJ2-7; 11 bases line up with TRBD2. Germline loops: CDR1 SGHTA, CDR2 FQGNSA. Trimming at V came to 5 bases and at J to 3 bases, leaving 9 bases not matched to a gene. The CDR3 covers 16 residues. The CDR3 coding sequence is TGTGCCAGCAGCACTAGACTAGCGGGAAAACACTACGAGCAGTACTTC. Translation: CASSTRLAGKHYEQYF. Complete variable domain (other parts from reference TRBV7-2 and TRBJ2-7): GAGVSQSPSNKVTEKGKDVELRCDPISGHTALYWYRQSLGQGLEFLIYFQGNSAPDKSGLPSDRFSAERTGGSVSTLTIQRTQQEDSAVYLCASSTRLAGKHYEQYFGPGTRLTVT.

V is TRBV6-2 or TRBV6-3 and J is TRBJ1-5; no reliable D call. V dropped 2 bases and J dropped 4 bases, with 6 bases sitting between them. Per the germline V gene, CDR1 is MNHEY and CDR2 is SVGEGT. The CDR3 runs to 13 residues. The CDR3 DNA is TGTGCCAGCAGTTACCAGACTAATCAGCCCCAGCATTTT. Translating it yields CASSYQTNQPQHF.

The chain links TRBV12-3 or TRBV12-4 to TRBJ2-3, with 7 nucleotides matching TRBD2. The J segment lost 4 bases and the V segment lost 8 bases, leaving 6 bases of the junction unmatched. The CDR3 consists of 13 residues. The chain's CDR3 is CASGAGAADTQYF. CDR3 DNA sequence: TGTGCCAGCGGGGCGGGAGCTGCAGATACGCAGTATTTT.

The CDR3 sequence: CASSLTGGGSSYGYTF. The CDR3 DNA follows: TGTGCCAGCAGCCTCACAGGGGGCGGCTCTAGCTATGGCTACACCTTC. This chain joins TRBV7-8 and TRBJ1-2, with TRBD1 matching over 9 bases. V lost 5 bases and J lost 4; bases outside the gene matches: 11. In germline, CDR1 is SGHVS, CDR2 FQNEAQ. CDR3 length: 16 residues.

This rearrangement joins TRBV12-3 or TRBV12-4 to TRBJ2-3; D may be TRBD1 (5 bases). The CDR3 contains 15 residues. V was cut by 7 bases and J by 6 bases, with 20 bases left in between. CDR3 nucleotide sequence: TGTGCCAGCACCGCCTTGGCAGGGATCATTGATACGCAGTATTTT. Encoded protein: CASTALAGIIDTQYF.

This clonotype was seen more than once but under ten times. V usage is TRBV20-1 and J usage is TRBJ1-5; possibly TRBD1 for D (6 bases). This CDR3 spans 13 amino acids. Trimming left V 6 bases short and J 4 bases short, with 13 bases between. Germline CDR1 and CDR2: DFQATT and SNEGSKA (reference sequence). The CDR3, as DNA: TGCAGTGCGGGGGGGGCCCGGAATCAGCCCCAGCATTTT. It encodes CSAGGARNQPQHF.

The chain recombines TRBV14 with TRBJ2-2, with unresolved D. The ends were cut back, 1 base at V and 4 bases at J, with 10 bases in the middle. CDR1 is SGHDN and CDR2 is FVKESK in the germline V gene. The CDR3 is 15 amino acids. The CDR3 protein is CASSQAGGFTGELFF. The CDR3 DNA reads TGTGCCAGCAGCCAAGCTGGCGGCTTCACCGGGGAGCTGTTTTTT. The complete variable domain, with remaining parts taken from reference TRBV14 and TRBJ2-2, reads EAGVTQFPSHSVIEKGQTVTLRCDPISGHDNLYWYRRVMGKEIKFLLHFVKESKQDESGMPNNRFLAERTGGTYSTLKVQPAELEDSGVYFCASSQAGGFTGELFFGEGSRLTVL.

The chain's CDR3 is CASRAQTVTLYGYTF. The CDR3 DNA sequence: TGCGCCAGCCGCGCCCAGACTGTGACCCTCTATGGCTACACCTTC. The chain is built from TRBV5-1 and TRBJ1-2; D uncertain. The length of the CDR3 is 15 residues. In germline, CDR1 is SGHRS, CDR2 YFSETQ. V was trimmed by 7 bases and J by 4 bases, leaving 20 bases between them. The entire variable domain, with the rest obtained from reference TRBV5-1 and TRBJ1-2, is as follows: KAGVTQTPRYLIKTRGQQVTLSCSPISGHRSVSWYQQTPGQGLQFLFEYFSETQRNKGNFPGRFSGRQFSNSRSEMNVSTLELGDSALYLCASRAQTVTLYGYTFGSGTRLTVV.

The chain combines TRBV7-9 with TRBJ2-2; D may be TRBD1 (6 bases). There are 15 residues in the CDR3. The germline V gene has CDR1 SEHNR and CDR2 FQNEAQ (reference sequence). The V and J ends lost 5 bases and 5 bases respectively, with 15 bases between them. In DNA form, the CDR3 reads TGTGCCAGCAGCCGGACAGATACGTTAACCGGGGAGCTGTTTTTT. Protein: CASSRTDTLTGELFF.

Many counts were recorded for this clonotype. This chain uses TRBV29-1 with TRBJ2-6, with D unclear. The V gene lost 1 base and the J gene lost 0 bases, with 1 base spanning the gap. The germline V gene has CDR1 SQVTM and CDR2 ANQGSEA. CDR3 length equals 13 residues. The CDR3 reads CSVEGSGANVLTF. The CDR3 DNA reads TGCAGCGTTGAAGGCTCTGGGGCCAACGTCCTGACTTTC.

V gene TRBV7-2 combines with J gene TRBJ1-6; a possible D gene is TRBD1 (5 bases). CDR1 and CDR2 from the germline V gene are SGHTA and FQGNSA. CDR3 size: 16 residues. The V end was cut by 5 bases, the J end by 7 bases, with 18 bases between. The CDR3 spells CASSQVSGLRNSPLHF. The CDR3 DNA sequence: TGTGCCAGCAGCCAAGTCTCAGGGTTGCGGAATTCACCCCTCCACTTT.

The genes are TRBV7-2 and TRBJ2-2; tentatively, D is TRBD2 (5 bases). The germline V and J ends were trimmed by 5 bases and 4 bases, with 11 bases remaining between them. Germline-derived CDR1 and CDR2 are SGHTA and FQGNSA. The CDR3 consists of 14 residues. CDR3 residues: CASSPGGFTGELFF. CDR3 in DNA: TGTGCCAGCAGCCCCGGAGGTTTCACCGGGGAGCTGTTTTTT.

This clonotype was detected a few times. The chain employs TRBV6-5 and TRBJ2-7; D is perhaps TRBD2 (6 bases). The V gene's germline CDR1 is MNHEY and CDR2 SVGAGI. V was pared by 4 bases and J by 3 bases, with 16 bases between. CDR3 length: 15 amino acids. The CDR3 sequence is CASSWSGSGDYEQYF. The CDR3, as DNA: TGTGCCAGCAGTTGGAGTGGGTCGGGGGACTACGAGCAGTACTTC.

J is TRBJ2-1 and V is TRBV11-3, with D unclear. The V gene's germline CDR1 is SGHNT and CDR2 YENEEA. Deletions cut 5 bases from V and 10 bases from J, with 18 bases between. The CDR3 runs to 14 residues. CDR3 sequence: CASSPDRASREQFF. CDR3 nucleotide sequence: TGTGCCAGCAGCCCCGACCGCGCTAGTCGGGAGCAGTTCTTC.